This T cell receptor beta chain was identified during a study of blood T cells in healthy people across ages. At the level of the study: About one barcoded beta molecule per two T cells was the capture yield of template switching.

The second PCR ran about 6 to 12 cycles with a sample-barcoded 5' primer and J-beta primers. Via MiXCR, TCRdb re-called the 5' RACE reads, giving one row per CDR3 protein. The profile shows around 500,000 distinct CDR3 sequences, around 48% of them singletons. Germline V gene data show CDR1 as SEHNR and CDR2 as FQNEAQ (reference sequence). The CDR3 loop spans 13 amino acids. Trimming took off 1 base at V and 7 bases at J, with 11 bases between the two ends. This clonotype has just a few counts. Its antigen remains unidentified. Whole-study findings and limits: Roughly linear declines in TCR beta diversity per million T cells occurred with age.

Input material: blood. This clonotype was sampled from a man older than 75 in good health. The chain recombines TRBV7-9 with TRBJ2-7; D not certain. The CDR3 loop reads CASSLVGSGEQYF. CDR3 in DNA: TGTGCCAGCAGCTTAGTTGGCAGTGGGGAGCAGTACTTC.